This T cell receptor beta chain is from a study of T-cell reconstitution after alpha-beta-depleted transplantation in children. Construction of the TCRbeta library involved unique molecular identifiers. TCRdb redid the calling of the PCR reads with MiXCR, one entry per CDR3 protein. The sample lists 250,000 to 400,000 distinct CDR3 sequences, over 20% occurring once. Broader study findings: The main origin of T-cell counts and diversity one year after transplant was newly produced T cells.

This clonotype was seen only a few times. The antigen is unknown. V lost 5 bases, J lost 5 bases, and 9 bases stayed unmatched. From germline, CDR1 is SGHVS and CDR2 FNYEAQ. The CDR3 has 14 amino acids. Sequenced material: PBMCs, mostly from graft donor cells, taken 180 days after TCRalphabeta/CD19-depleted stem cell transplant. The receptor comes from a male patient aged 10 to 17 who had a stem cell transplant for acute lymphoblastic leukemia, so the T cells may come from the graft donor. The gene calls are TRBV7-6 and TRBJ2-7; 7 positions agree with TRBD1. The CDR3 here is CASSPDRVRHEQYF. The CDR3 DNA sequence: TGTGCCAGCAGCCCCGACAGGGTCCGACACGAGCAGTACTTC.